The 32 T cell receptor beta chains presented below share a single source sample, sequenced in a study of shared clonotypes between healthy human individuals (dated by TCRdb to 2018 to 2021). Libraries were prepared through the immunoSEQ multiplex PCR assay. Drawn from immuneACCESS, this table holds only the in-frame rearrangements with V and J called that TCRdb kept. Clones are partly lost; checked studies trace under half to an unresolved V gene and leave the rest unexplained. The sample includes hundreds of thousands of clones, with around 73% observed a single time. Roughly 1.9% of the sample goes to the ten largest clones. Sequenced sample: memory CD4+ T cells sorted from blood. The sample's cell subset or site label is to be understood as: CD45RA-negative fraction. All receptors come from a woman under 40 in good health.

This clone was counted only a few times. V gene TRBV10-3 combines with J gene TRBJ2-1; 8 positions match TRBD2. Germline loops: CDR1 ENHRY, CDR2 SYGVKD. V lost 6 bases to trimming and J lost 9 bases; unmatched junction nucleotides: 13. The CDR3 spans 15 residues. DNA of the CDR3: TGTGCCATCAGAGACATAGAAGCGGGGGTCACTGAGCAGTTCTTC. It specifies CAIRDIEAGVTEQFF.

The J gene is TRBJ2-1, the V gene TRBV27; 7 positions match TRBD2. This CDR3 spans 16 amino acids. J lost 1 base, V lost 3 bases, and 6 bases had no gene match. From germline, CDR1 is MNHEY and CDR2 SMNVEV (reference sequence). The CDR3 loop is CASSFGGSFSYNEQFF. CDR3 coding DNA: TGTGCCAGCAGTTTCGGCGGGAGCTTTTCCTACAATGAGCAGTTCTTC.

The rearrangement links TRBV2 to TRBJ2-7; the D call may be TRBD1 or TRBD2 (5 bases each). Germline loops: CDR1 SNHLY, CDR2 FYNNEI. This CDR3 is 14 amino acids long. V gave up 6 bases and J gave up 2 bases, with 14 bases separating them. The CDR3 loop is CASSAEQGPYEQYF. DNA of the CDR3: TGTGCCAGCAGCGCCGAGCAGGGACCCTACGAGCAGTACTTC. The full variable domain, its missing parts supplied by reference TRBV2 and TRBJ2-7, is EPEVTQTPSHQVTQMGQEVILRCVPISNHLYFYWYRQILGQKVEFLVSFYNNEISEKSEIFDDQFSVERPDGSNFTLKIRSTKLEDSAMYFCASSAEQGPYEQYFGPGTRLTVT.

The chain combines TRBV6-5 with TRBJ2-1, with D perhaps matching TRBD2 (6 bases). Looked up from germline, CDR1 is MNHEY and CDR2 is SVGAGI. V was trimmed by 10 bases and J by 7 bases, leaving 17 bases between them. The CDR3 has 13 residues. The CDR3 region is CAIRQAGMNEQFF. The CDR3 bases are TGTGCCATCCGTCAGGCGGGAATGAATGAGCAGTTCTTC.

The chain has TRBV7-9 and TRBJ2-5; D uncertain. CDR3 size: 16 residues. In germline, CDR1 is SEHNR, CDR2 FQNEAQ (reference sequence). V was shortened by 5 bases and J by 5 bases, with 21 bases between the two germline ends. Here the CDR3 DNA reads TGTGCCAGCAGCCCCAGGATGCGCCGCGACGTGGAGACCCAGTACTTC. The encoded protein is CASSPRMRRDVETQYF.

Notes on this clone: In the same sample, other DNA sequences code for this CDR3. The V gene is TRBV4-2, the J gene TRBJ1-1; D not certain. Germline CDR1 is LGHNA and CDR2 is YNFKEQ. The CDR3 totals 15 residues. Trimming left V 0 bases short and J 1 base short, with 9 bases between. The CDR3 sequence is CASSQDRAGNTEAFF. Written as DNA, the CDR3 is TGTGCCAGCAGCCAAGATCGGGCAGGGAACACTGAAGCTTTCTTT.

The chain has TRBV5-1 and TRBJ2-4; D is ambiguous. The V and J ends lost 0 bases and 6 bases respectively, with 7 bases between them. CDR3 size: 13 residues. The germline CDR1 and CDR2 sequences are SGHRS and YFSETQ. The CDR3 region is CASSLDGGNIQYF. DNA for the CDR3: TGCGCCAGCAGCTTGGACGGCGGAAACATTCAGTACTTC.

This clone was seen a few times. This chain connects TRBV5-4 to TRBJ1-1; no reliable D call. Deletions cut 1 base from V and 7 bases from J, with 14 bases between. CDR1 is SGHNT and CDR2 is YYREEE in the germline V gene (reference sequence). This CDR3 region has 14 residues. The CDR3 DNA is TGTGCCAGCAGCTTGACCTGGACGGGCAGTGAAGCTTTCTTT. Encoded protein: CASSLTWTGSEAFF.

The gene calls are TRBV4-1 and TRBJ2-7, with D perhaps matching TRBD1 or TRBD2 (6 bases each). The CDR3 runs 15 residues. Germline V gene sequence: CDR1 MGHRA, CDR2 YSYEKL. V was pared by 0 bases and J by 3 bases, with 12 bases between. As DNA, the CDR3 is TGCGCCAGCAGCCAAGATGACAGGAGGGACTACGAGCAGTACTTC. Residues: CASSQDDRRDYEQYF.

This rearrangement joins TRBV10-3 to TRBJ2-7, with TRBD1 identical over 10 bases. Germline CDR1 ENHRY, CDR2 SYGVKD. This CDR3 region has 16 residues. V lost 3 bases and J lost 4; bases outside the gene matches: 9. CDR3 in DNA: TGTGCCATCAGTGATCCCCGACGGGACAGGGGTTACGAGCAGTACTTC. Amino acids: CAISDPRRDRGYEQYF.

This clone was seen more than once but under ten times. This sequence joins TRBV6-6 and TRBJ2-7, with 8 bases matching TRBD1. Germline V CDR1 and CDR2: MNHNY, SVGAGI (reference sequence). J gave up 5 bases and V 7 bases, and 16 bases lay outside the gene matches. There are 16 residues in the CDR3. The CDR3 reads CASTTRPGQVPDEQYF. CDR3 nucleotide sequence: TGTGCCAGCACCACCAGACCGGGACAGGTTCCTGACGAGCAGTACTTC.

J is TRBJ1-5 and V is TRBV4-2; D call uncertain. The CDR3 has 13 residues. V dropped 5 bases and J dropped 5 bases, with 10 bases sitting between them. CDR1 is LGHNA and CDR2 is YNFKEQ in the germline V gene. The CDR3 DNA follows: TGTGCCAGCAGCATGGGCCGTCATCAGCCCCAGCATTTT. As protein: CASSMGRHQPQHF.

The chain links TRBV6-4 to TRBJ2-2; 10 nucleotides agree with TRBD1. The CDR3 runs to 14 residues. With 6 bases clipped from V and 7 bases from J, the junction kept 5 bases outside the gene matches. The germline V gene has CDR1 MRHNA and CDR2 SNTAGT. DNA for the CDR3: TGTGCCAGCAGAGCGGGACAGGGGATCGGGGAGCTGTTTTTT. Translation: CASRAGQGIGELFF.

V and J are TRBV21-1 and TRBJ1-1. TRBV21-1 is a recognized pseudogene. CDR3 length: 16 amino acids. The CDR3 spells CASSTPRAGNNTEAFF. CDR3 nucleotide sequence: TGTGCCAGCAGCACACCTCGGGCAGGAAATAACACTGAAGCTTTCTTT.

J is TRBJ2-5 and V is TRBV29-1, with D perhaps TRBD1 (5 bases). The tail of the sequence fits TRBJ2-7 better, so the J call may be wrong. Germline V gene sequence: CDR1 SQVTM, CDR2 ANQGSEA. CDR3 size: 12 residues. The CDR3 coding sequence is TGCAGCGTTTCAAGGGGAAACTACGAGCAGTACTTC. It yields the protein CSVSRGNYEQYF.

The CDR3: CASRAPGGGQPQHF. CDR3 sequence (DNA): TGTGCCAGCAGAGCCCCGGGAGGAGGTCAGCCCCAGCATTTT. The V call is TRBV28, the J call TRBJ1-5, with unresolved D. CDR1 and CDR2 (germline): MDHEN, SYDVKM. The CDR3 has 14 residues. Trimming took 6 bases from V and 6 from J, leaving 15 bases between them. Filled out from reference TRBV28 and TRBJ1-5, the complete variable domain reads DVKVTQSSRYLVKRTGEKVFLECVQDMDHENMFWYRQDPGLGLRLIYFSYDVKMKEKGDIPEGYSVSREKKERFSLILESASTNQTSMYLCASRAPGGGQPQHFGDGTRLSIL.

This chain uses TRBV6-1 with TRBJ2-5, with 13 bases that match TRBD2. The trim removed 5 bases at V and 5 bases at J, leaving 2 bases unmatched. Germline CDR1 MNHNS, CDR2 SASEGT. CDR3 length: 14 amino acids. The CDR3 sequence is CASSWTSGGETQYF. The CDR3, as DNA: TGTGCCAGCAGTTGGACTAGCGGGGGTGAGACCCAGTACTTC.

The CDR3 DNA sequence: TGTGCCAGCAGCTTAGCGTTGATTAGCGGGAAGATACATGGGGATGAGCAGTTCTTC. It yields the protein CASSLALISGKIHGDEQFF. The J gene is TRBJ2-1, the V gene TRBV7-8; 8 bases are shared with TRBD2. CDR3 length equals 19 residues. Germline loops: CDR1 SGHVS, CDR2 FQNEAQ. V dropped 0 bases and J dropped 8; count of bases not matched to a gene: 18.

This clone was picked up one time. The rearrangement links TRBV5-1 to TRBJ2-3, with a tentative D call TRBD1 (5 bases). Germline V lookup: CDR1 SGHRS, CDR2 YFSETQ. The ends were cut back, 4 bases at V and 0 bases at J, with 9 bases in the middle. The CDR3 is 14 amino acids. The CDR3 loop reads CASSKQASTDTQYF. CDR3 nucleotides: TGCGCCAGCAGCAAACAGGCTAGCACAGATACGCAGTATTTT.

The chain carries TRBV14 and TRBJ1-5; D call uncertain. The CDR3 consists of 15 residues. CDR1 and CDR2 (germline): SGHDN, FVKESK. The V end lost 0 bases, the J end lost 0 bases, and 6 bases lay between the germline ends. Here the CDR3 reads CASSQDGASNQPQHF. The CDR3 DNA reads TGTGCCAGCAGCCAAGACGGAGCTAGCAATCAGCCCCAGCATTTT. The entire variable domain, with the rest obtained from reference TRBV14 and TRBJ1-5, is as follows: EAGVTQFPSHSVIEKGQTVTLRCDPISGHDNLYWYRRVMGKEIKFLLHFVKESKQDESGMPNNRFLAERTGGTYSTLKVQPAELEDSGVYFCASSQDGASNQPQHFGDGTRLSIL.

This clone appeared many times. The rearrangement uses TRBV6-1 and TRBJ2-7; 11 nucleotides align to TRBD1. Germline assignment: CDR1 MNHNS and CDR2 SASEGT. The CDR3 has 13 amino acids. With 8 bases clipped from V and 2 bases from J, the junction kept 2 bases outside the gene matches. The CDR3 sequence: CASADRGPYEQYF. CDR3 in DNA: TGTGCCAGCGCGGACAGGGGGCCCTACGAGCAGTACTTC.

Concerning this clone: This specimen includes other DNA sequences encoding the same CDR3. The rearrangement links TRBV19 to TRBJ2-1; D gene uncertain. V was pared by 3 bases and J by 5 bases, with 8 bases between. In germline, CDR1 is LNHDA, CDR2 SQIVND (reference sequence). The CDR3 runs 13 residues. CDR3 coding DNA: TGTGCCAGTAGTATCGGGCAGCACAATGAGCAGTTCTTC. The encoded protein is CASSIGQHNEQFF.

V usage is TRBV9 and J usage is TRBJ1-2; weak D call: TRBD1 (5 bases). The CDR3 is made up of 15 amino acids. CDR1 is SGDLS, CDR2 YYNGEE, per germline. Trimming pared 0 bases from V and 7 bases from J, leaving 16 bases between. For the CDR3, the DNA is TGTGCCAGCAGCGTAGCTCTTCTTCGGGGGAGTGGCTACACCTTC. As protein: CASSVALLRGSGYTF.

This chain joins TRBV5-1 and TRBJ2-3, with a weak D call TRBD2 (5 bases). Trimming shortened V by 0 bases and J by 7 bases, and 15 bases separated the two germline ends. The CDR3 extends over 15 amino acids. Germline V lookup: CDR1 SGHRS, CDR2 YFSETQ. CDR3 nucleotide sequence: TGCGCCAGCAGCTTGGGAGACTTACCGGGGAATACGCAGTATTTT. This gives the protein CASSLGDLPGNTQYF.

The CDR3 coding sequence is TGTGCCATCGCGACTAGCGGGAGCTCCTACAATGAGCAGTTCTTC. This sequence encodes CAIATSGSSYNEQFF. This chain connects TRBV7-2 to TRBJ2-1, with 12 nucleotides matching TRBD2. The germline V gene encodes CDR1 SGHTA and CDR2 FQGNSA. This CDR3 contains 15 residues. V lost 10 bases to trimming and J lost 0 bases; unmatched junction nucleotides: 4.

J is TRBJ2-7 and V is TRBV19; 7 bases are a match to TRBD1. Germline CDR1 and CDR2: LNHDA and SQIVND (reference sequence). The CDR3 covers 15 residues. Trimming at V came to 4 bases and at J to 3 bases, leaving 9 bases not matched to a gene. The CDR3 protein is CASSTGTAPIYEQYF. The CDR3 coding sequence is TGTGCCAGTAGTACCGGGACAGCTCCTATCTACGAGCAGTACTTC.

The rearrangement links TRBV2 to TRBJ2-4; no firm D call. The CDR3 is 12 residues long. Germline V lookup: CDR1 SNHLY, CDR2 FYNNEI. The V gene lost 6 bases and the J gene lost 15 bases, with 18 bases spanning the gap. CDR3 in DNA: TGTGCCAGCAGCCCCCGTGATTTCCCTTGGTACTTC. Translated, it gives CASSPRDFPWYF.

The chain joins TRBV27 to TRBJ2-7; 10 bases match TRBD2. From germline, CDR1 is MNHEY and CDR2 SMNVEV (reference sequence). V lost 4 bases to trimming and J lost 5 bases; unmatched junction nucleotides: 2. There are 13 residues in the CDR3. The CDR3 region is CASSSSGRHEQYF. The DNA for the CDR3 is TGTGCCAGCAGTTCTAGCGGGAGACACGAGCAGTACTTC.

This clone was observed a handful of times. This may be a read error: a much more frequent sequence differs by one nucleotide. Other nucleotide sequences in the sample specify the same CDR3. V gene TRBV6-5 combines with J gene TRBJ1-2; 7 bases agree with TRBD1. The CDR3 is made up of 13 amino acids. In germline, CDR1 is MNHEY, CDR2 SVGAGI. Losses at the gene ends were 6 bases for V and 3 bases for J; bases not matched to a gene: 4. The CDR3 protein is CASSPTGDYGYTF. CDR3 bases: TGTGCCAGCAGCCCTACAGGGGACTATGGCTACACCTTC.

This clone showed up just a few times. The chain is built from TRBV18 and TRBJ2-7; D remains ambiguous. Germline CDR1 and CDR2: KGHSH and LQKENI. The CDR3 spans 14 residues. The V end lost 0 bases, the J end lost 1 base, and 7 bases lay between the germline ends. DNA of the CDR3: TGTGCCAGCTCACCACCGAGCGCTTCCTACGAGCAGTACTTC. Protein sequence: CASSPPSASYEQYF.

The rearrangement joins TRBV25-1 to TRBJ2-7, with TRBD1 matching over 8 bases. The CDR3 covers 14 residues. Germline loops: CDR1 MGHDK, CDR2 SYGVNS. The ends lost 8 bases at V and 2 bases at J; junction bases unmatched: 8. The CDR3 is CASSDGTGPYEQYF. CDR3 DNA sequence: TGTGCCAGCTCCGATGGGACAGGCCCCTACGAGCAGTACTTC.

This clone occurred many times. This rearrangement joins TRBV11-2 to TRBJ1-1; tentative D call: TRBD1 (5 bases). Trimming took 1 base from V and 3 from J, leaving 9 bases between them. The germline V gene has CDR1 SGHAT and CDR2 FQNNGV. This CDR3 has 14 amino acids. The CDR3 DNA sequence: TGTGCCAGCAGCTTAGTGGGGGGGGACACTGAAGCTTTCTTT. Its protein product is CASSLVGGDTEAFF.